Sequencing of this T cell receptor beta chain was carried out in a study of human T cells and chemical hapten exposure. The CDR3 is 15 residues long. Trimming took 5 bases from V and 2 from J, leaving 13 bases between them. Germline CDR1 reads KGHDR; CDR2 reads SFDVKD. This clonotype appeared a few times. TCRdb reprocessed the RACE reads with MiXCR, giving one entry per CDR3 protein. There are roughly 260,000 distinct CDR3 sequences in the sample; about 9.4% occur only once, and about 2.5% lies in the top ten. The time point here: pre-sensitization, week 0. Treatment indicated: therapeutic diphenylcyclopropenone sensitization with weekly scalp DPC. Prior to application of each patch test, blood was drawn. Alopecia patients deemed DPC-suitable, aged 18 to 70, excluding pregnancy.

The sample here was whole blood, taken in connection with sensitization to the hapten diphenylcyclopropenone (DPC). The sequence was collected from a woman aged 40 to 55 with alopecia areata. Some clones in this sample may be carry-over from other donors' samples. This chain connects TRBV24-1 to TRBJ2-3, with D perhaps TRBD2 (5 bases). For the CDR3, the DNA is TGTGCCACCAGTGGATCCCAGCGGATCACAGATACGCAGTATTTT. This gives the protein CATSGSQRITDTQYF.